The TCR beta chain described here comes from a study of long-term antiretroviral therapy in people with HIV. Survey level was the resolution at which the v3.0 immunoSEQ assay ran. Data came from immunoSEQ multiplex PCR; TCRdb stores just in-frame clones and leaves some out. The data hold about 12,000 clones, with roughly 79% observed a single time. Note on this clone: What it binds is not known.

The study's findings and limits: Repertoire composition at all time points was dominated by clones that had expanded before ART. The blood, collected between about 2003 and 2017, was possibly taken under older ART regimens.

The receptor was derived from a middle-aged woman with HIV. Source: unsorted PBMCs, taken 0.8 years before starting antiretroviral therapy.

The CDR3: CASSTGPSNEQYF. In DNA form, the CDR3 reads TGCGCCAGCAGCACAGGCCCTAGCAACGAGCAGTACTTC. This chain joins TRBV4-1 and TRBJ2-7; D might be TRBD1 or TRBD2, each matching 5 bases. Trimming took 5 bases from V and 5 from J, leaving 13 bases between them. Germline CDR1 MGHRA, CDR2 YSYEKL. There are 13 residues in the CDR3.